This T cell receptor beta chain emerged from a study of blood T cell repertoires in COVID-19 (dated by TCRdb to 2020 to 2021). For context, the study as a whole: Samples from collaborators originated in the United States, Italy and Spain and spanned both the acute and convalescent phases of COVID-19. A freely available public database, intended as a resource for researchers studying the immune response to SARS-CoV-2, is where the repertoires were released. Nearly every sample came with metadata listing a de-identified subject ID, COVID-19 status, age in years and sex. Samples were obtained from the ongoing ImmuneRACE study (first 160 participants) and from approximately 1,200 subjects provided by 6 global collaborators. The material from the prospective study consisted of cDNA or gDNA derived from T cells, B-cell-depleted T cells, or PBMCs. HLA class I and class II types, where available, came from metadata supplied by the sample provider rather than from assay-based typing. Deeply sampled blood TCRbeta repertoires from subjects exposed to, actively infected with, or recovered from COVID-19 were included in the dataset. Overall results and qualifications from the work: The quantity of clinical and demographic metadata differed by source and by participant and was supplied without curation.

Regarding this clone: The antigen this receptor binds is unknown. No much larger clonotype is one base removed from it; base qualities were not supplied.

The immunoSEQ Assay, a bias-controlled multiplex PCR, was used to amplify TCRbeta CDR3 regions from genomic DNA. The original pipeline was this. The number of nucleated cells in each sample was estimated by amplification of reference gene primers within the assay. To quantify the absolute abundance of each unique TCRbeta CDR3 rearrangement, sequence reads were collapsed and filtered. Productive Simpson clonality was computed per sample as the square root of Simpson's diversity index over productive rearrangements. Sourced from immuneACCESS, this table was stored by TCRdb with only in-frame sequences that have V and J called. A share of the clones is absent; for the studies checked, an unresolved V gene accounts for under half, and the remainder has no known explanation. For V, J and clone size, that table is used; D and trimming come from the DNA. The sample table shows 95,000 to 110,000 clones, and around 88% are seen once. Together, the top ten hold less than 4% of the sample.

Collaborating institutions collected whole blood in K2EDTA tubes following their own protocols. For TCRbeta analysis, collaborator samples were shipped as frozen whole blood, as isolated PBMCs, or as DNA extracted from either sample type. The CDR3 runs 15 amino acids, cysteine and phenylalanine included. The kept DNA is CDR3 alone, 45 bases in frame from the first base. The CDR1 and CDR2 encoded by the germline V gene are SGHRS and YFSETQ. Trimming accounts for 4 bases at V and 1 base at J, while the number of junction bases matched to no gene is 2. This sequence originates from a human donor in a cohort sampled during active COVID-19. Specimen: peripheral blood. This chain is built from TRBV5-1 and TRBJ1-4; a stretch of 9 junction bases matches TRBD1. The base sequence is TGCGCCAGCAGCAAGGACAGGGGAACTAATGAAAAACTGTTTTTT. Protein translation: CASSKDRGTNEKLFF. Reference TRBV5-1 and TRBJ1-4 proteins supply the regions before and after the CDR3; the full variable domain is: KAGVTQTPRYLIKTRGQQVTLSCSPISGHRSVSWYQQTPGQGLQFLFEYFSETQRNKGNFPGRFSGRQFSNSRSEMNVSTLELGDSALYLCASSKDRGTNEKLFFGSGTQLSVL.